This is a list of T cell receptor beta chains from one sample in a study of blood T cells in healthy people across ages. TCRdb re-called the 5' RACE reads through MiXCR, storing one row per CDR3 protein. The data hold 900,000 to 950,000 distinct CDR3 sequences, with approximately 32% observed a single time. These data also featured in a second study, about T cells of mothers and their children.

The sample taken for sequencing was blood. The receptor source for this set is a woman in her 40s in good health. Each CDR3 is given with its conserved first and last residue. The D gene is left open where the match is weak. Size tells how often a clone was seen (once, few, many) or the class of an expanded clone, and some rows leave it out.

clone_size	v_call	d_call	j_call	cdr3_length	cdr3_aa	cdr3_nt
many	TRBV20-1	TRBD2	TRBJ2-7	13	CSAPRASGGTQYF	TGCAGTGCCCCCCGGGCTAGCGGGGGTACGCAGTACTTC
many	TRBV15	.	TRBJ1-2	15	CATSRQGPGGYGYTF	TGTGCCACCAGCAGACAAGGACCGGGGGGATATGGCTACACCTTC
few	TRBV2	TRBD1	TRBJ2-3	12	CASGQVTDTQYF	TGTGCCAGCGGACAGGTCACAGATACGCAGTATTTT
.	TRBV15	.	TRBJ1-1	14	CATSRARANTEAFF	TGTGCCACCAGCAGAGCTCGGGCAAACACTGAAGCTTTCTTT
many	TRBV12-3/TRBV12-4	.	TRBJ1-2	11	CASSQGNGYTF	TGTGCCAGCAGCCAAGGGAATGGCTACACCTTC
many	TRBV12-3/TRBV12-4	.	TRBJ1-6	17	CASSLRDWSSYNSPLHF	TGTGCCAGCAGTTTAAGGGACTGGAGCTCCTATAATTCACCCCTCCACTTT
many	TRBV28	TRBD2	TRBJ2-7	19	CASSRGLAGGARSSYEQYF	TGTGCCAGCAGCCGCGGACTAGCGGGGGGCGCGAGGAGCTCCTACGAGCAGTACTTC
.	TRBV28	.	TRBJ2-7	15	CASSFRGLSCYEQYF	TGTGCCAGCAGTTTTAGGGGCTTGAGCTGCTACGAGCAGTACTTC
few	TRBV7-8	.	TRBJ2-3	17	CASSLVRGSDSTDTQYF	TGTGCCAGCAGCTTAGTCCGGGGGTCGGATAGCACAGATACGCAGTATTTT
once	TRBV7-9	.	TRBJ1-4	14	CASSLGQEDEKLFF	TGTGCCAGCAGCTTAGGACAGGAAGATGAAAAACTGTTTTTT
.	TRBV3-1	.	TRBJ2-1	15	CASSQAGTLKNEQFF	TGTGCCAGCAGCCAAGCCGGGACACTCAAGAATGAGCAGTTCTTC
.	TRBV12-3/TRBV12-4	.	TRBJ1-1	16	CASSPNRVGMNTEAFF	TGTGCCAGCAGCCCCAACAGGGTCGGGATGAACACTGAAGCTTTCTTT
many	TRBV28	.	TRBJ2-1	16	CASSPRGGPGYNEQFF	TGTGCCAGCAGCCCCAGGGGGGGCCCGGGTTACAATGAGCAGTTCTTC
few	TRBV5-1	.	TRBJ1-2	15	CASSRATGENYGYTF	TGCGCCAGCAGCCGTGCGACAGGCGAAAACTATGGCTACACCTTC
few	TRBV2	.	TRBJ1-5	15	CASSEGVGGNQPQHF	TGTGCCAGCAGTGAGGGCGTCGGTGGCAATCAGCCCCAGCATTTT
.	TRBV5-8	.	TRBJ1-5	18	CASSFAGFLSGSNQPQHF	TGTGCCAGCAGCTTCGCGGGGTTTCTATCCGGGAGCAATCAGCCCCAGCATTTT
.	TRBV12-3/TRBV12-4	.	TRBJ2-3	13	CASSFSGPDTQYF	TGTGCCAGCAGTTTCTCAGGTCCAGATACGCAGTATTTT
.	TRBV28	.	TRBJ1-5	13	CASRGLRNQPQHF	TGTGCCAGCAGGGGACTCCGTAATCAGCCCCAGCATTTT
.	TRBV18	.	TRBJ1-1	12	CASLPERAVAFF	TGTGCCAGCTTACCGGAGAGGGCGGTAGCTTTCTTT
few	TRBV18	.	TRBJ1-2	15	CASSGSRGANYGYTF	TGTGCCAGCTCAGGGTCAAGGGGCGCAAACTATGGCTACACCTTC
many	TRBV12-3/TRBV12-4	.	TRBJ1-4	15	CASSLGGTTNEKLFF	TGCGCCAGCAGCTTGGGCGGAACAACTAATGAAAAACTGTTTTTT
many	TRBV25-1	.	TRBJ2-4	19	CASSERGGPGAGTKNIQYF	TGTGCCAGCAGTGAAAGGGGAGGCCCGGGGGCAGGAACCAAAAACATTCAGTACTTC
.	TRBV6-5	.	TRBJ1-1	11	CASSVNTGAFF	TGTGCCAGCTCGGTGAACACTGGAGCTTTCTTT
.	TRBV5-1	TRBD1	TRBJ1-2	13	CTSSLGTDYGYTF	TGCACCAGCAGCCTCGGGACAGACTATGGCTACACCTTC
few	TRBV16	.	TRBJ1-2	14	CASSQLASNYGYTF	TGTGCCAGCAGCCAATTGGCTTCTAACTATGGCTACACCTTC